One and the same sample provided the 27 T cell receptor beta chains below, sequenced in a study of blood T cell repertoires in COVID-19. TCRdb's copy holds only in-frame clones and misses some; the assay was immunoSEQ multiplex PCR. The sample consists of 150,000 to 180,000 clones, roughly 80% of them appearing once. The sample comprised peripheral blood. The receptors were sampled from a woman aged 55-69 years with acute or convalescent COVID-19.

The chain recombines TRBV6-2 or TRBV6-3 with TRBJ2-6; 11 bases line up with TRBD1. V shed 5 bases, J shed 0 bases, and the junction held 6 bases outside the gene matches. There are 18 residues in the CDR3. Germline lookup yields CDR1 MNHEY and CDR2 SVGEGT. The CDR3 reads CASSTDRGRPSGANVLTF. The CDR3 coding sequence is TGTGCCAGCAGTACGGACAGGGGGCGGCCCTCTGGGGCCAACGTCCTGACTTTC.

The chain links TRBV10-3 to TRBJ2-5, with 7 bases that match TRBD2. CDR3 length: 15 amino acids. Germline values: CDR1 ENHRY, CDR2 SYGVKD. V trimming: 2 bases; J trimming: 5 bases; junction bases outside the gene matches: 8. DNA for the CDR3: TGTGCCATCAGTGAGAAAATAAGCGGGGTTGAGACCCAGTACTTC. The encoded protein is CAISEKISGVETQYF.

This chain connects TRBV2 to TRBJ1-1; D possibly corresponds to TRBD1 (5 bases). Trimming stripped 1 base from V and 1 base from J, with 13 bases between. Germline loops: CDR1 SNHLY, CDR2 FYNNEI. This CDR3 is 16 amino acids long. CDR3 coding DNA: TGTGCCAGCAGTGAAGTCCAGGGAAGGACGAACACTGAAGCTTTCTTT. It specifies CASSEVQGRTNTEAFF. Using reference TRBV2 and TRBJ1-1 for the parts outside the CDR3, the full variable domain is EPEVTQTPSHQVTQMGQEVILRCVPISNHLYFYWYRQILGQKVEFLVSFYNNEISEKSEIFDDQFSVERPDGSNFTLKIRSTKLEDSAMYFCASSEVQGRTNTEAFFGQGTRLTVV.

The rearrangement joins TRBV24-1 to TRBJ1-5, with D possibly matching TRBD1 (5 bases). Germline loops: CDR1 KGHDR, CDR2 SFDVKD. The CDR3 totals 13 residues. V was trimmed by 5 bases and J by 8 bases, leaving 12 bases between them. The CDR3 bases are TGTGCCACCAGTGCCCGGGGGGGGGAGCCCCAGCATTTT. It specifies CATSARGGEPQHF.

The chain combines TRBV7-8 with TRBJ2-7, with D maybe TRBD1 (6 bases). Trimming removed 5 bases from V and 2 bases from J, with 13 bases in between. Germline V gene lookup returns CDR1 SGHVS and CDR2 FQNEAQ. This CDR3 has 14 amino acids. The CDR3 here is CASSGSGAAYEQYF. CDR3 nucleotides: TGTGCCAGCAGCGGCTCAGGGGCAGCCTACGAGCAGTACTTC.

CDR3 amino acids: CASSQAPITEAFF. CDR3 bases: TGTGCCAGCAGCCAGGCCCCGATTACTGAAGCTTTCTTT. This chain uses TRBV3-1 (or the pseudogene TRBV3-2) with TRBJ1-1; D is unclear. The CDR3 consists of 13 residues. CDR1 LGHDT and CDR2 YNNKEL come from the germline V gene (reference sequence). V lost 3 bases and J 5 bases, leaving 10 bases between the germline ends.

J is TRBJ2-2 and V is TRBV11-2; 7 bases are shared with TRBD1. This CDR3 has 15 residues. The V gene end was trimmed by 5 bases and the J gene end by 2 bases; junction bases not matched to a gene: 5. Germline values: CDR1 SGHAT, CDR2 FQNNGV. The CDR3 coding sequence is TGTGCCAGCAGCCGGGACAGACAAAACACCGGGGAGCTGTTTTTT. It is translated as CASSRDRQNTGELFF.

The V and J genes are TRBV6-5 and TRBJ1-2; a weak D match, TRBD1 (5 bases). The CDR3 is 13 residues long. The V gene lost 6 bases and the J gene lost 3 bases, with 11 bases spanning the gap. Germline V gene sequence: CDR1 MNHEY, CDR2 SVGAGI. The chain's CDR3 is CASRQQGYYGYTF. The CDR3 nucleotides read TGTGCCAGCAGGCAGCAGGGATACTATGGCTACACCTTC.

This chain connects TRBV6-6 to TRBJ2-3; the match to TRBD2 covers 11 bases. The CDR3 has 17 amino acids. The ends lost 6 bases at V and 4 bases at J; junction bases unmatched: 12. The germline V gene encodes CDR1 MNHNY and CDR2 SVGAGI (reference sequence). CDR3 nucleotide sequence: TGTGCCAGCAGACGACTAGGGACTAGCGGATTCGCAGATACGCAGTATTTT. Translating it yields CASRRLGTSGFADTQYF.

The chain employs TRBV9 and TRBJ2-5, with 10 bases that match TRBD1. The V segment lost 3 bases and the J segment 5 bases; nucleotides outside the gene matches: 7. CDR1 and CDR2 (germline): SGDLS, YYNGEE. The CDR3 length is 15 residues. The CDR3 nucleotides are TGTGCCAGCAGCGCGGGGACAGGGGTCGGGGAGACCCAGTACTTC. Translating gives CASSAGTGVGETQYF.

This chain links TRBV19 with TRBJ1-5; D unclear. The germline CDR1 and CDR2 sequences are LNHDA and SQIVND (reference sequence). V lost 5 bases, J lost 0 bases, and 11 bases lay in between. CDR3 length: 15 residues. In DNA, the CDR3 is TGTGCCAGTAGTCTACGAGACTATAGCAATCAGCCCCAGCATTTT. Translation gives CASSLRDYSNQPQHF.

This chain uses TRBV2 with TRBJ1-1, with D possibly matching TRBD1 (6 bases). The CDR3 sequence is 17 residues long. CDR1 is SNHLY and CDR2 is FYNNEI in the germline V gene. V lost 0 bases and J lost 1, with 15 bases in between. The CDR3 protein is CASSEASGGGENTEAFF. CDR3 sequence (DNA): TGTGCCAGCAGTGAAGCTTCGGGGGGCGGGGAGAACACTGAAGCTTTCTTT. The variable domain in full, completed from reference TRBV2 and TRBJ1-1, reads EPEVTQTPSHQVTQMGQEVILRCVPISNHLYFYWYRQILGQKVEFLVSFYNNEISEKSEIFDDQFSVERPDGSNFTLKIRSTKLEDSAMYFCASSEASGGGENTEAFFGQGTRLTVV.

The chain uses TRBV27 and TRBJ1-5; the D gene is possibly TRBD1 (6 bases). Trimming took 5 bases from V and 3 from J, leaving 14 bases between them. Per germline, CDR1 MNHEY and CDR2 SMNVEV (reference sequence). The CDR3 has 15 residues. The CDR3 DNA sequence: TGTGCCAGCAGTAATACGGGACAAATCAATCAGCCCCAGCATTTT. Protein product: CASSNTGQINQPQHF.

V is TRBV3-1 (or the pseudogene TRBV3-2) and J is TRBJ1-1; tentative D call: TRBD1 (5 bases). The CDR3 length is 13 residues. Between the trimmed V and J ends, which lost 5 bases and 1 base, there was a span of 8 bases. Germline CDR1 LGHDT, CDR2 YNNKEL (reference sequence). The CDR3 DNA follows: TGTGCCAGCAGCTTCGACAGGAACACTGAAGCTTTCTTT. The encoded protein is CASSFDRNTEAFF.

This clone has only one observation. The J gene is TRBJ1-5, the V gene TRBV7-2; D not certain. Germline assignment: CDR1 SGHTA and CDR2 FQGNSA. This CDR3 is built from 15 residues. V dropped 4 bases and J dropped 3 bases, with 13 bases sitting between them. CDR3 amino acids: CASSSRPGSNQPQHF. The CDR3 region has the DNA TGTGCCAGCAGCTCCCGCCCCGGGTCCAATCAGCCCCAGCATTTT.

V usage is TRBV5-6 and J usage is TRBJ2-3; TRBD1 aligns across 7 bases. V lost 4 bases to trimming and J lost 4 bases; unmatched junction nucleotides: 6. From germline, CDR1 is SGHDT and CDR2 YYEEEE. There are 14 residues in the CDR3. CDR3 DNA: TGTGCCAGCAGCAGACAGGGTATCCCAGATACGCAGTATTTT. Its protein product is CASSRQGIPDTQYF.

The chain employs TRBV30 and TRBJ2-7; 7 bases match TRBD1. CDR3 length equals 13 residues. The V gene's germline CDR1 is GTSNPN and CDR2 SVGIG (reference sequence). Trimming removed 1 base from V and 11 bases from J; junction bases left unmatched: 11. The CDR3 DNA sequence: TGTGCCTGGAGTGCGGGGACAGACCTTCGCGAGTACGTC. Translation: CAWSAGTDLREYV.

The V gene is TRBV6-5, the J gene TRBJ1-2; 9 bases fit TRBD1. Germline CDR1 reads MNHEY; CDR2 reads SVGAGI. The CDR3 contains 14 residues. The trim removed 5 bases at V and 2 bases at J, leaving 3 bases unmatched. The DNA for the CDR3 is TGTGCCAGCAGTCGGGACAGGGAGAACTATGGCTACACCTTC. Its protein is CASSRDRENYGYTF.

The genes are TRBV30 and TRBJ1-6; D not certain. Between the trimmed V and J ends, which lost 2 bases and 5 bases, there was a span of 4 bases. Germline V CDR1 and CDR2: GTSNPN, SVGIG (reference sequence). There are 12 residues in the CDR3. The DNA of the CDR3 is TGTGCCTGGAGTACAAATAATTCACCCCTCCACTTT. This codes for CAWSTNNSPLHF.

The V gene is TRBV7-8, the J gene TRBJ1-2, with 10 bases that match TRBD1. This CDR3 is built from 16 residues. Germline V gives CDR1 SGHVS, CDR2 FQNEAQ. The V gene end was trimmed by 1 base and the J gene end by 2 bases; junction bases not matched to a gene: 4. CDR3 sequence: CASSLGAGQGNYGYTF. In nucleotides, the CDR3 is TGTGCCAGCAGCTTAGGGGCGGGACAGGGGAACTATGGCTACACCTTC.

This CDR3 is CASSPTGTVNNEQFF. The CDR3 DNA follows: TGTGCCAGCAGCCCAACCGGGACAGTAAACAATGAGCAGTTCTTC. The gene calls are TRBV3-1 (or the pseudogene TRBV3-2) and TRBJ2-1; 7 nucleotides align to TRBD1. Germline values: CDR1 LGHDT, CDR2 YNNKEL (reference sequence). V shed 4 bases, J shed 5 bases, and the junction held 8 bases outside the gene matches. There are 15 residues in the CDR3.

This sequence joins TRBV9 and TRBJ2-1; perhaps TRBD2 as D (6 bases). V was trimmed by 4 bases and J by 0 bases, leaving 14 bases between them. Germline CDR1 and CDR2: SGDLS and YYNGEE. CDR3 length: 16 residues. The CDR3 DNA is TGTGCCAGCAGCCCCCGCGGGGCGAGCTCCTACAATGAGCAGTTCTTC. Translating gives CASSPRGASSYNEQFF.

The J gene is TRBJ1-4, the V gene TRBV5-4; 7 positions agree with TRBD1. From germline, CDR1 is SGHNT and CDR2 YYREEE (reference sequence). The V gene end was trimmed by 4 bases and the J gene end by 8 bases; junction bases not matched to a gene: 8. The CDR3 consists of 14 residues. The CDR3 region is CASSVQGSLEKLFF. CDR3 bases: TGTGCCAGCAGCGTACAGGGGAGCCTCGAAAAACTGTTTTTT.

This chain's CDR3 is CASSPGQGGSTGELFF. In DNA, the CDR3 is TGTGCCAGCAGCCCCGGACAGGGGGGAAGTACCGGGGAGCTGTTTTTT. The chain links TRBV7-8 to TRBJ2-2, with 10 bases identical to TRBD1. Trimming at V came to 5 bases and at J to 5 bases, leaving 8 bases not matched to a gene. Per the germline V gene, CDR1 is SGHVS and CDR2 is FQNEAQ. CDR3 length equals 16 residues.

The chain recombines TRBV19 with TRBJ1-2; D might be TRBD1 (6 bases). This CDR3 has 12 residues. Germline CDR1 reads LNHDA; CDR2 reads SQIVND (reference sequence). The V end was cut by 7 bases, the J end by 2 bases, with 8 bases between. CDR3 loop: CASTDSNYGYTF. In nucleotides, the CDR3 is TGTGCCAGTACGGACAGCAACTATGGCTACACCTTC.

The V gene is TRBV21-1, the J gene TRBJ1-6. TRBV21-1 is a listed pseudogene. CDR3 length: 18 residues. The CDR3 sequence is CASSKGGRGSSYNSPLHF. The DNA of the CDR3 is TGTGCCAGCAGCAAAGGAGGTCGCGGGAGCTCCTATAATTCACCCCTCCACTTT.

V is TRBV19 and J is TRBJ1-5; 10 nucleotides align to TRBD1. Germline V gene lookup returns CDR1 LNHDA and CDR2 SQIVND (reference sequence). This CDR3 region has 15 residues. The trim removed 5 bases at V and 7 bases at J, leaving 8 bases unmatched. In DNA form, the CDR3 reads TGTGCCAGTAGTTATCGGACAGGGGGACACCAGCCCCAGCATTTT. Encoded protein: CASSYRTGGHQPQHF.